The 27 T cell receptor beta chains below were found in one sample sequenced in a study of Graves' ophthalmopathy and Graves' hyperthyroidism listed by TCRdb under 2018. TCRdb lists the instrument as Illumina HiSeq 2000. TCR beta CDR3 regions were amplified from RNA transcripts for repertoire sequencing. HTBI primers and the Qiagen OneStep RT-PCR kit were used in a first-round RT-PCR, which was followed by a second-round multiplex PCR, size selection and purification. TCRdb handled the public reads itself, with Q25 trimming in fastp and clone calling in MiXCR, and kept productive beta chains. For every CDR3 protein sequence, its rows merge into one entry that carries the most common genes and DNA. In all, the sample holds about 660,000 distinct CDR3 sequences, and about 38% of those were seen once. Jointly, the top ten make up 2.5% to 3.5% of the sample. The sample consisted of peripheral blood. These receptors were taken from an adult man with Graves' ophthalmopathy.

J is TRBJ2-7 and V is TRBV20-1, with TRBD2 matching over 7 bases. The CDR3 totals 15 residues. Germline V gives CDR1 DFQATT, CDR2 SNEGSKA (reference sequence). The V segment lost 3 bases and the J segment 0 bases; nucleotides outside the gene matches: 8. The CDR3 region is CSASSLAVFSYEQYF. For the CDR3, the DNA is TGCAGTGCTAGTTCTCTAGCGGTGTTCTCCTACGAGCAGTACTTC.

The genes are TRBV6-5 and TRBJ1-6; 7 bases fit TRBD1. The length of the CDR3 is 15 residues. The germline V gene encodes CDR1 MNHEY and CDR2 SVGAGI. V lost 0 bases to trimming and J lost 6 bases; unmatched junction nucleotides: 2. CDR3 nucleotide sequence: TGTGCCAGCAGTTACTCTTACAGGGGTAATTCACCCCTCCACTTT. It specifies CASSYSYRGNSPLHF.

Ten or more counts support this clonotype. The rearrangement uses TRBV6-1 and TRBJ1-2, with D perhaps matching TRBD1 (5 bases). The CDR3 has 13 residues. Trimming cost V 3 bases and J 3 bases, with 8 bases left between them. Germline CDR1 MNHNS, CDR2 SASEGT. CDR3 coding DNA: TGTGCCAGCAGTGATCAGGGCTACTATGGCTACACCTTC. Protein sequence: CASSDQGYYGYTF.

To note about this clonotype: Being one base from a much bigger clone, this may be a read error. The CDR3 end shows no conserved phenylalanine or tryptophan, and so a read error is likely. The rearrangement uses TRBV19 and TRBJ1-1; D uncertain. Germline CDR1 LNHDA, CDR2 SQIVND (reference sequence). Trimming shortened V by 6 bases and J by 0 bases, and 14 bases separated the two germline ends. This CDR3 has 15 amino acids. For the CDR3, the DNA is TGTGCCAGTAGGGATGGAGCAAAGATGAACACTGAAGCTTTCCTT. Translated, it gives CASRDGAKMNTEAFL.

The chain carries TRBV7-2 and TRBJ1-1; 9 bases match TRBD1. Germline assignment: CDR1 SGHTA and CDR2 FQGNSA. The CDR3 runs to 14 residues. The junction had 5 bases not matched to a gene; V was cut back by 2 bases and J by 7 bases. CDR3 in amino acids: CASSLNGTGSEAFF. The CDR3 DNA reads TGTGCCAGCAGCTTAAATGGGACAGGGAGTGAAGCTTTCTTT.

This chain connects TRBV29-1 to TRBJ1-1; 12 bases are shared with TRBD1. The CDR3 is 13 residues long. The trim removed 8 bases at V and 4 bases at J, leaving 5 bases unmatched. The germline V gene encodes CDR1 SQVTM and CDR2 ANQGSEA. CDR3 protein: CSKPGQGATEAFF. The CDR3 DNA sequence: TGCAGCAAACCGGGACAGGGGGCCACTGAAGCTTTCTTT.

The gene calls are TRBV7-2 and TRBJ1-1; TRBD1 matches 9 bases. Germline CDR1 SGHTA, CDR2 FQGNSA. V shed 6 bases and J 5 bases; nucleotides not matched to a gene: 7. This CDR3 region has 14 residues. The CDR3 DNA reads as TGTGCCAGCAGTGTCTCGACAGGGGGGACTGAAGCTTTCTTT. This codes for CASSVSTGGTEAFF.

In its sample, this clonotype was seen a few times. The chain combines TRBV4-1 with TRBJ2-7, with TRBD1 as a possible D gene (6 bases). Germline CDR1 MGHRA, CDR2 YSYEKL. V was shortened by 0 bases and J by 1 base, with 13 bases between the two germline ends. The CDR3 extends over 16 amino acids. The chain's CDR3 is CASSQDGAGESYEQYF. CDR3 nucleotides: TGCGCCAGCAGCCAAGATGGCGCAGGGGAGTCCTACGAGCAGTACTTC.

This chain links TRBV2 with TRBJ1-1; TRBD1 agrees at 8 bases. The CDR3 is 15 amino acids. Germline V gene data show CDR1 as SNHLY and CDR2 as FYNNEI. V dropped 3 bases and J dropped 14; count of bases not matched to a gene: 17. CDR3 coding DNA: TGTGCCAGCAGTGAGGGGAGACAGGGGAACAATGAGCAGTTCTTT. Translation: CASSEGRQGNNEQFF. The full variable domain, rest sourced from reference TRBV2 and TRBJ1-1, is EPEVTQTPSHQVTQMGQEVILRCVPISNHLYFYWYRQILGQKVEFLVSFYNNEISEKSEIFDDQFSVERPDGSNFTLKIRSTKLEDSAMYFCASSEGRQGNNEQFFGQGTRLTVV.

Only a few counts were recorded for this clonotype. The gene calls are TRBV9 and TRBJ2-5; tentatively, D is TRBD2 (6 bases). Germline CDR1 reads SGDLS; CDR2 reads YYNGEE. There are 13 residues in the CDR3. V was clipped by 2 bases and J by 5 bases, with 10 bases between them. The CDR3 is CASSVSSGETQYF. The CDR3 DNA reads as TGTGCCAGCAGCGTTTCCAGCGGGGAGACCCAGTACTTC.

This clonotype was observed once. A single base separates this from a much larger clone, so it may be a read error. The J gene is TRBJ1-1, the V gene TRBV9; D is unresolved. There are 16 residues in the CDR3. Per the germline V gene, CDR1 is SGDLS and CDR2 is YYNGEE. CDR3 nucleotides: TGTGCCGGCAGCTCCAGCCCCTACAGACGGAACACTGAAGCTTTCTTT. Encoded protein: CAGSSSPYRRNTEAFF.

This clonotype was seen only a few times. The V call is TRBV19, the J call TRBJ1-5; TRBD1 agrees at 7 bases. The CDR3 extends over 17 amino acids. V lost 5 bases, J lost 0 bases, and 10 bases stayed unmatched. Germline assignment: CDR1 LNHDA and CDR2 SQIVND (reference sequence). CDR3 in DNA: TGTGCCAGTAGTCCCAGGACAGGAGGGTATAGCAATCAGCCCCAGCATTTT. It is translated as CASSPRTGGYSNQPQHF.

The chain has TRBV7-9 and TRBJ2-5, with D maybe TRBD1 (6 bases). Germline assignment: CDR1 SEHNR and CDR2 FQNEAQ (reference sequence). The CDR3 has 14 amino acids. The V end lost 5 bases, the J end lost 4 bases, and 14 bases lay between the germline ends. The CDR3 region has the DNA TGTGCCAGCAGCCAAGATGGACAGCGAGAGACCCAGTACTTC. Its translation: CASSQDGQRETQYF.

This clonotype has just one count. This sequence joins TRBV7-3 and TRBJ1-4; maybe TRBD1 (5 bases). In germline, CDR1 is SGHTA, CDR2 FQGTGA. Trimming left V 7 bases short and J 4 bases short, with 19 bases between. This CDR3 comprises 16 residues. CDR3 amino acids: CASNRDRGSGNEKLFF. CDR3 nucleotide sequence: TGTGCCAGCAACCGGGACCGGGGGAGTGGTAATGAAAAACTGTTTTTT.

This clonotype is a singleton in its sample. At one end, the junction sequence differs from germline, possibly due to a read error. V is TRBV20-1 and J is TRBJ1-4; D remains unclear. Germline V gene lookup returns CDR1 DFQATT and CDR2 SNEGSKA (reference sequence). The length of the CDR3 is 13 residues. Here the CDR3 DNA reads TGCAGTGCTAGAGAGAGGTGGACTGAAAAACCGTTTTTT. Translating it yields CSARERWTEKPFF.

The chain has TRBV9 and TRBJ1-3, with D maybe TRBD1 (5 bases). Trimming pared 0 bases from V and 0 bases from J, leaving 10 bases between. The length of the CDR3 is 16 residues. Germline V lookup: CDR1 SGDLS, CDR2 YYNGEE. CDR3 sequence reads: CASSVEGESSGNTIYF. For the CDR3, the DNA is TGTGCCAGCAGCGTAGAAGGGGAAAGCTCTGGAAACACCATATATTTT.

The J gene is TRBJ2-2, the V gene TRBV7-6, with D perhaps TRBD1 (6 bases). V gave up 6 bases and J gave up 4 bases, with 15 bases separating them. The CDR3 loop spans 15 amino acids. Germline V gene sequence: CDR1 SGHVS, CDR2 FNYEAQ. The CDR3 sequence: CASSSGQNPTGELFF. The CDR3 DNA is TGTGCCAGCAGTTCAGGACAGAATCCCACCGGGGAGCTGTTTTTT.

This clonotype was counted at least ten times. The rearrangement joins TRBV29-1 to TRBJ2-7, with D possibly matching TRBD1 (6 bases). Germline CDR1 is SQVTM and CDR2 is ANQGSEA. This CDR3 region has 13 residues. The V end was cut by 4 bases, the J end by 0 bases, with 10 bases between. The CDR3 coding sequence is TGCAGCGTTGCGAGGACAGCCTCCTACGAGCAGTACTTC. Protein: CSVARTASYEQYF.

This clonotype was seen just once. This chain joins TRBV5-1 and TRBJ2-5, with TRBD2 matching 7 bases. With V trimmed by 0 bases and J by 5 bases, 13 bases remained unmatched. The CDR3 runs 17 residues. Germline V gives CDR1 SGHRS, CDR2 YFSETQ. CDR3 residues: CASSLDGGGIGLETQYF. The CDR3 nucleotides read TGCGCCAGCAGCTTGGATGGCGGGGGTATAGGGTTGGAGACCCAGTACTTC.

In this sample, this clonotype turned up a few times. The chain is built from TRBV4-1 and TRBJ2-7, with unresolved D. V lost 7 bases to trimming and J lost 3 bases, with 13 bases between them. The CDR3 totals 13 residues. Germline V gene sequence: CDR1 MGHRA, CDR2 YSYEKL. CDR3 in DNA: TGCGCCAGCATGGGAACGCGGAGCTACGAGCAGTACTTC. It translates to CASMGTRSYEQYF.

This clonotype was seen only a few times. The V call is TRBV7-9, the J call TRBJ1-2; possibly TRBD1 for D (5 bases). Trimming took off 4 bases at V and 7 bases at J, with 16 bases between the two ends. The germline gives CDR1 SEHNR, CDR2 FQNEAQ (reference sequence). There are 14 residues in the CDR3. The CDR3 sequence: CASSSFGGVLGYTF. Here the CDR3 DNA reads TGTGCCAGCAGCTCGTTCGGAGGGGTCCTTGGCTACACCTTC.

This clonotype was counted once. The chain uses TRBV19 and TRBJ1-5; D remains ambiguous. Trimming removed 0 bases at V and 5 bases at J, with 8 bases between. Germline V gene sequence: CDR1 LNHDA, CDR2 SQIVND (reference sequence). The CDR3 has 14 amino acids. CDR3 DNA sequence: TGTGCCAGTAGTATAGACGGGGAGGATCAGCCCCAGCATTTT. Protein product: CASSIDGEDQPQHF.

The genes are TRBV6-6 and TRBJ1-2; D is perhaps TRBD1 (5 bases). V lost 2 bases and J lost 8, with 15 bases in between. The CDR3 covers 14 residues. The germline V gene encodes CDR1 MNHNY and CDR2 SVGAGI (reference sequence). CDR3 nucleotide sequence: TGTGCCAGCAGTTACATTGCAGGGTCCGGGGGCTACACCTTC. Protein product: CASSYIAGSGGYTF.

J is TRBJ2-3 and V is TRBV19, with 8 bases that match TRBD1. With V trimmed by 8 bases and J by 2 bases, 3 bases remained unmatched. CDR3 length: 13 amino acids. Looked up from germline, CDR1 is LNHDA and CDR2 is SQIVND (reference sequence). CDR3 bases: TGTGCCAGTCGGACAGGGAACACAGATACGCAGTATTTT. Protein: CASRTGNTDTQYF. The full variable domain, with the rest looked up from reference TRBV19 and TRBJ2-3, is DGGITQSPKYLFRKEGQNVTLSCEQNLNHDAMYWYRQDPGQGLRLIYYSQIVNDFQKGDIAEGYSVSREKKESFPLTVTSAQKNPTAFYLCASRTGNTDTQYFGPGTRLTVL.

The rearrangement links TRBV29-1 to TRBJ1-2; TRBD1 aligns across 10 bases. The length of the CDR3 is 13 residues. Losses at the gene ends were 8 bases for V and 6 bases for J; bases not matched to a gene: 9. Germline CDR1 reads SQVTM; CDR2 reads ANQGSEA. The CDR3 bases are TGCAGCTTAGGGGGGACAGGGGAAAATGGCTACACCTTC. Translation: CSLGGTGENGYTF.

This clonotype was recorded many times. The CDR3 DNA reads as TGTGCCAGCAGCGGTACTGGGGGACAGGCGGACGAGCAGTACTTC. Translating it yields CASSGTGGQADEQYF. This rearrangement joins TRBV9 to TRBJ2-7; 8 nucleotides agree with TRBD1. With V trimmed by 3 bases and J by 5 bases, 10 bases remained unmatched. The CDR3 length is 15 residues. Germline V CDR1 and CDR2: SGDLS, YYNGEE.

The V call is TRBV5-4, the J call TRBJ1-4, with 10 bases identical to TRBD1. The CDR3 covers 14 residues. Losses at the gene ends were 5 bases for V and 7 bases for J; bases not matched to a gene: 5. CDR1 and CDR2 (germline): SGHNT, YYREEE (reference sequence). CDR3 in DNA: TGTGCCAGCAGTTATCGGGACAGGGGTGAAAAACTGTTTTTT. Translation: CASSYRDRGEKLFF. Full variable domain (outside the CDR3, taken from reference TRBV5-4 and TRBJ1-4): ETGVTQSPTHLIKTRGQQVTLRCSSQSGHNTVSWYQQALGQGPQFIFQYYREEENGRGNFPPRFSGLQFPNYSSELNVNALELDDSALYLCASSYRDRGEKLFFGSGTQLSVL.